A single sample is the source of the 24 T cell receptor beta chains below, sequenced in a study of shared clonotypes between healthy human individuals. Repertoires were generated with immunoSEQ multiplex PCR, while TCRdb's copy carries only in-frame clones and drops some. The table includes about 2.1 million clones, 93% detected once. CD45RO-negative, CCR7-selected cells formed the naive CD8 fraction, which excluded terminally differentiated effector memory CD45RA+ cells. Sequenced input: naive CD8+ T cells from PBMCs. The receptors were sampled from a young man in good health. Some clones in this sample may be carry-over from other donors' samples.

The chain is built from TRBV5-1 and TRBJ2-7; TRBD2 agrees at 9 bases. Unmatched junction bases numbered 10, after V lost 0 bases and J lost 6 bases. This CDR3 region has 16 residues. CDR1 SGHRS and CDR2 YFSETQ come from the germline V gene. The CDR3 loop is CASSLGVSGSLLEQYF. CDR3 sequence (DNA): TGCGCCAGCAGCTTGGGGGTTAGCGGGAGTTTACTCGAGCAGTACTTC.

This clone was seen just once. Other DNA sequences within the sample encode an identical CDR3. This sequence joins TRBV27 and TRBJ2-1; the D gene is possibly TRBD2 (6 bases). The V gene's germline CDR1 is MNHEY and CDR2 SMNVEV (reference sequence). The CDR3 sequence is 13 residues long. V lost 5 bases, J lost 4 bases, and 9 bases lay in between. CDR3 region: CASSLGGYNEQFF. CDR3 DNA sequence: TGTGCCAGCAGTCTGGGGGGATACAATGAGCAGTTCTTC.

The chain couples TRBV6-1 to TRBJ2-3; 7 nucleotides line up with TRBD1. The CDR3 is 17 amino acids. CDR1 MNHNS and CDR2 SASEGT come from the germline V gene. The J segment lost 5 bases and the V segment lost 4 bases, leaving 15 bases of the junction unmatched. DNA for the CDR3: TGTGCCAGCAGTGTAATCTTCGGGACAGCCAACGTAGATACGCAGTATTTT. Its protein product is CASSVIFGTANVDTQYF.

The J gene is TRBJ2-5, the V gene TRBV11-2; 8 nucleotides line up with TRBD2. The V gene's germline CDR1 is SGHAT and CDR2 FQNNGV. There are 15 residues in the CDR3. The V gene end was trimmed by 1 base and the J gene end by 4 bases; junction bases not matched to a gene: 5. CDR3 in DNA: TGTGCCAGCAGCTTAGGGACTAGCCTTGCAGAGACCCAGTACTTC. Its protein is CASSLGTSLAETQYF.

The CDR3 is CASSLTPIRGTQYF. The CDR3 nucleotides are TGTGCCAGCAGTTTGACCCCGATTAGGGGTACGCAGTATTTT. The chain joins TRBV27 to TRBJ2-3; weak D call: TRBD1 (5 bases). V lost 3 bases to trimming and J lost 8 bases, with 15 bases between them. The CDR3 totals 14 residues. Germline V lookup: CDR1 MNHEY, CDR2 SMNVEV (reference sequence).

CDR3 sequence: CASSLWASNTGELFF. The CDR3 coding sequence is TGTGCCAGCAGCCTATGGGCCTCGAACACCGGGGAGCTGTTTTTT. The chain combines TRBV7-3 with TRBJ2-2; D remains unclear. Trimming stripped 5 bases from V and 0 bases from J, with 10 bases between. CDR1 SGHTA and CDR2 FQGTGA come from the germline V gene. The CDR3 runs to 15 residues.

This clone was observed once. The gene calls are TRBV7-9 and TRBJ2-5; the match to TRBD1 covers 9 bases. The germline gives CDR1 SEHNR, CDR2 FQNEAQ (reference sequence). V lost 5 bases, J lost 1 base, and 8 bases stayed unmatched. The CDR3 spans 16 residues. CDR3 sequence: CASSDRDRDSQETQYF. CDR3 nucleotides: TGTGCCAGCAGCGACCGGGACAGGGATAGCCAAGAGACCCAGTACTTC.

The V and J genes are TRBV29-1 and TRBJ2-1; TRBD1 agrees at 9 bases. Germline CDR1 is SQVTM and CDR2 is ANQGSEA. The CDR3 has 13 amino acids. CDR3: CSIRDRVPNEQFF. The CDR3 coding sequence is TGCAGTATCCGGGACAGGGTCCCCAATGAGCAGTTCTTC.

V usage is TRBV13 and J usage is TRBJ2-1; D call uncertain. Germline V gives CDR1 PRHDT, CDR2 FYEKMQ (reference sequence). This CDR3 comprises 14 residues. V was shortened by 5 bases and J by 9 bases, with 17 bases between the two germline ends. The CDR3 DNA sequence: TGTGCCAGCAGCCACCCCCAAATGGTCAGTGAGCAGTTCTTC. Protein: CASSHPQMVSEQFF.

This sequence joins TRBV7-3 and TRBJ2-5; D ambiguous. Between the trimmed V and J ends, which lost 5 bases and 3 bases, there was a span of 10 bases. The germline V gene has CDR1 SGHTA and CDR2 FQGTGA. This CDR3 is 13 amino acids long. CDR3 protein: CASSPDGEETQYF. The CDR3 DNA is TGTGCCAGCAGCCCAGACGGAGAAGAGACCCAGTACTTC.

The CDR3, as DNA: TGTGCCAGCAGCGACAGGGGGGTGGATGGCTACACCTTC. It specifies CASSDRGVDGYTF. The chain is built from TRBV7-9 and TRBJ1-2; TRBD1 agrees at 9 bases. V shed 5 bases, J shed 6 bases, and the junction held 4 bases outside the gene matches. Germline lookup yields CDR1 SEHNR and CDR2 FQNEAQ (reference sequence). The CDR3 loop spans 13 amino acids.

This clone occurred once. V usage is TRBV27 and J usage is TRBJ2-7, with D unclear. The CDR3 runs to 13 residues. With 8 bases removed from V and 0 bases from J, the gap between germline ends came to 11 bases. The germline V gene has CDR1 MNHEY and CDR2 SMNVEV (reference sequence). CDR3 protein: CASGDDNSYEQYF. The CDR3 DNA is TGTGCCAGCGGCGATGACAACTCCTACGAGCAGTACTTC.

A note on this clone: Other DNA sequences from this sample encode an identical CDR3 as well. This chain uses TRBV4-1 with TRBJ2-1, with 7 positions matching TRBD2. Per the germline V gene, CDR1 is MGHRA and CDR2 is YSYEKL. The CDR3 totals 15 residues. V dropped 1 base and J dropped 2; count of bases not matched to a gene: 2. CDR3 coding DNA: TGCGCCAGCAGCCAAGGTCTAGCGGCCTACAATGAGCAGTTCTTC. Amino acid sequence: CASSQGLAAYNEQFF.

This clone was found a few times. The V gene is TRBV4-1, the J gene TRBJ1-1, with a weak D call TRBD1 (6 bases). This CDR3 is built from 16 residues. The germline gives CDR1 MGHRA, CDR2 YSYEKL. V gave up 4 bases and J gave up 0 bases, with 15 bases separating them. This CDR3 is CASSPGRGALNTEAFF. The CDR3 region has the DNA TGCGCCAGCAGCCCTGGGCGGGGGGCCTTGAACACTGAAGCTTTCTTT.

As for this clone: The same CDR3 can be traced to other DNA sequences in this sample. The chain links TRBV7-9 to TRBJ2-1; D remains ambiguous. Germline CDR1 is SEHNR and CDR2 is FQNEAQ (reference sequence). V was trimmed by 5 bases and J by 7 bases, leaving 3 bases between them. CDR3 length: 10 residues. The CDR3 DNA sequence: TGTGCCAGCAGCCAAAATGAGCAGTTCTTC. Translating it yields CASSQNEQFF.

The chain is built from TRBV4-1 and TRBJ2-1, with D hard to call. CDR1 and CDR2 from the germline V gene are MGHRA and YSYEKL. The CDR3 extends over 12 amino acids. V was pared by 4 bases and J by 5 bases, with 6 bases between. DNA of the CDR3: TGCGCCAGCAGCCGCCTGGACAATGAGCAGTTCTTC. Translating gives CASSRLDNEQFF.

The chain joins TRBV7-2 to TRBJ1-3; TRBD1 might be the D (5 bases). Trimming stripped 4 bases from V and 0 bases from J, with 13 bases between. CDR1 is SGHTA and CDR2 is FQGNSA in the germline V gene. The CDR3 consists of 16 residues. CDR3 protein: CASSSGTLYSGNTIYF. CDR3 nucleotide sequence: TGTGCCAGCAGCTCTGGGACTCTTTACTCTGGAAACACCATATATTTT. Complete variable domain (other parts from reference TRBV7-2 and TRBJ1-3): GAGVSQSPSNKVTEKGKDVELRCDPISGHTALYWYRQSLGQGLEFLIYFQGNSAPDKSGLPSDRFSAERTGGSVSTLTIQRTQQEDSAVYLCASSSGTLYSGNTIYFGEGSWLTVV.

The CDR3 reads CASSLGQGKREQYF. In nucleotides, the CDR3 is TGTGCCAGCAGTTTGGGACAGGGGAAAAGGGAGCAGTACTTC. The gene calls are TRBV27 and TRBJ2-7; TRBD1 matches at 10 bases. The CDR3 is 14 residues long. Germline CDR1 is MNHEY and CDR2 is SMNVEV (reference sequence). J lost 7 bases, V lost 3 bases, and 6 bases had no gene match.

V is TRBV7-9 and J is TRBJ2-7, with 10 bases that match TRBD2. The CDR3 loop spans 16 amino acids. In germline, CDR1 is SEHNR, CDR2 FQNEAQ (reference sequence). V dropped 4 bases and J dropped 2; count of bases not matched to a gene: 8. CDR3 DNA: TGTGCCAGCAGCTCCCGACTAGCGGGCCAACCCTACGAGCAGTACTTC. Protein product: CASSSRLAGQPYEQYF.

The V call is TRBV5-1, the J call TRBJ1-1; TRBD1 matches 11 bases. The ends lost 5 bases at V and 0 bases at J; junction bases unmatched: 12. The CDR3 has 18 residues. Germline CDR1 and CDR2: SGHRS and YFSETQ. CDR3 nucleotides: TGCGCCAGCAGTTTCGACGGACAGGGGGCGAGAATGAACACTGAAGCTTTCTTT. Translated, it gives CASSFDGQGARMNTEAFF.

As for this clone: Other DNA sequences in the sample encode the same CDR3. The chain carries TRBV9 and TRBJ1-2, with no clear D. Germline V gene data show CDR1 as SGDLS and CDR2 as YYNGEE. V lost 2 bases and J 1 base, leaving 3 bases between the germline ends. The CDR3 is 12 amino acids. The CDR3 reads CASSVSNYGYTF. DNA for the CDR3: TGTGCCAGCAGCGTGAGTAACTATGGCTACACCTTC.

The genes are TRBV11-2 and TRBJ2-7; D gene ambiguous. CDR1 and CDR2 (germline): SGHAT, FQNNGV. The V gene lost 0 bases and the J gene lost 2 bases, with 11 bases spanning the gap. This CDR3 spans 15 amino acids. CDR3 DNA sequence: TGTGCCAGCAGCTTAGAGCTCAGCTTAACCTACGAGCAGTACTTC. As protein: CASSLELSLTYEQYF.

The V gene is TRBV29-1, the J gene TRBJ2-7; D gene unclear. In germline, CDR1 is SQVTM, CDR2 ANQGSEA. V gave up 0 bases and J gave up 5 bases, with 14 bases separating them. The CDR3 length is 14 residues. CDR3 DNA sequence: TGCAGCGTTGAAGATGCGACGCTGGGTAACGAGCAGTACTTC. This translates into CSVEDATLGNEQYF.

The gene calls are TRBV7-2 and TRBJ1-2; D is undetermined. Trimming cost V 5 bases and J 8 bases, with 6 bases left between them. The germline gives CDR1 SGHTA, CDR2 FQGNSA. The length of the CDR3 is 10 residues. The CDR3 loop is CASSPEGYTF. The CDR3 DNA reads as TGTGCCAGCAGCCCGGAGGGCTACACCTTC.